Included here is one T cell receptor (beta chain) sequence, with context. Only in-frame clones appear in the TCRdb table, and some are missing; sequencing was by immunoSEQ multiplex PCR. The table lists fewer than 300,000 clones, 91% of them singletons. This specimen comes from a study of blood T cell repertoires in COVID-19. This CDR3 comprises 13 residues. Between the trimmed V and J ends, which lost 6 bases and 1 base, there was a span of 9 bases. Germline V gives CDR1 LNHDA, CDR2 SQIVND (reference sequence). This clonotype was sampled from a woman in her 30s with COVID-19, enrolled during active disease. The sample consisted of peripheral blood. V and J are TRBV19 and TRBJ1-1; unclear D gene. CDR3 nucleotides: TGTGCCAGTAGCACTACAAGGAACACTGAAGCTTTCTTT. Translating it yields CASSTTRNTEAFF.